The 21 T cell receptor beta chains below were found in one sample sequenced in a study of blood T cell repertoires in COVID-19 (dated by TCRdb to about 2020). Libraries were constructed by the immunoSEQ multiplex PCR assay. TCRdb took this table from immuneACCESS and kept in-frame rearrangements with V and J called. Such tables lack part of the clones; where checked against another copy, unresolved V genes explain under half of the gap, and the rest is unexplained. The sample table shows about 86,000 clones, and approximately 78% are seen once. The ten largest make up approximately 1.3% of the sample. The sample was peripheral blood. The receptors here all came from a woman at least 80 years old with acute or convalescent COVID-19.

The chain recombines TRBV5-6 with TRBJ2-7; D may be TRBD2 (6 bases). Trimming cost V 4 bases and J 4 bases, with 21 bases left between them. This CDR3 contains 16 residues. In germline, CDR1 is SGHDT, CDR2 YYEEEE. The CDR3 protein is CASSLATGTYEYEQYF. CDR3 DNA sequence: TGTGCCAGCAGCCTGGCCACCGGGACTTACGAATACGAGCAGTACTTC.

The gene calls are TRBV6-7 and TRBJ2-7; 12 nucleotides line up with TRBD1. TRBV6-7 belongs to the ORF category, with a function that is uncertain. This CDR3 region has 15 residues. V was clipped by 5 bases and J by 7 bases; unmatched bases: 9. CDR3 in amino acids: CASSRGQGACWEQYF. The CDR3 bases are TGTGCCAGCAGTCGGGGACAGGGGGCCTGCTGGGAGCAGTACTTC.

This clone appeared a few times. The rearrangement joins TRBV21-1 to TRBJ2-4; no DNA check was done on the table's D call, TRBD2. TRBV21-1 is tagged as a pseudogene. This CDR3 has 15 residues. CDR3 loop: CASTAGGPRWDIQYF. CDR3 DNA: TGTGCCAGCACAGCGGGAGGGCCGAGATGGGACATTCAGTACTTC.

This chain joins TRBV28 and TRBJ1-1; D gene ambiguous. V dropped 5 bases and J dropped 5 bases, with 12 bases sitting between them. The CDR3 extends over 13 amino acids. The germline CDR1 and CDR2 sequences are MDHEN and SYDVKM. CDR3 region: CASSLGLGTEAFF. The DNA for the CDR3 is TGTGCCAGCAGTCTTGGACTTGGTACTGAAGCTTTCTTT.

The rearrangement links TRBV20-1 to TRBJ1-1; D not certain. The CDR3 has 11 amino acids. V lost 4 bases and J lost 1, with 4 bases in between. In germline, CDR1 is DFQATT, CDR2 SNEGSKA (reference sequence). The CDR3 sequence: CSATGNTEAFF. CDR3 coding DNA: TGCAGTGCTACAGGGAACACTGAAGCTTTCTTT.

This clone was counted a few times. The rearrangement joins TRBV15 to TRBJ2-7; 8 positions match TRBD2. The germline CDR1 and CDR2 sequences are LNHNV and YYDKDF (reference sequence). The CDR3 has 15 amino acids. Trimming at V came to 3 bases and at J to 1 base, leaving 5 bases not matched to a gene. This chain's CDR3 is CATSRETSESYEQYF. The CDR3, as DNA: TGTGCCACCAGCAGGGAGACTAGCGAGTCCTACGAGCAGTACTTC.

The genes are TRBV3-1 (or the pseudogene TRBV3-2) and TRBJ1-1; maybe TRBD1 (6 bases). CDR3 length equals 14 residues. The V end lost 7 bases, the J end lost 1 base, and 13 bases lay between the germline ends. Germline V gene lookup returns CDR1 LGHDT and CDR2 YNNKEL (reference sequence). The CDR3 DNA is TGTGCCAGCAATATGAGGGGGAGGAACACTGAAGCTTTCTTT. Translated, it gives CASNMRGRNTEAFF.

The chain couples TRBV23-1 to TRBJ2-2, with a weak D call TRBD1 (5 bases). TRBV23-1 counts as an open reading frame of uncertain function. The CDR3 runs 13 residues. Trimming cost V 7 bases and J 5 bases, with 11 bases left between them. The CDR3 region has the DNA TGCGCCAGCACCTTGGGGCAGACCGGGGAGCTGTTTTTT. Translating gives CASTLGQTGELFF.

Written as DNA, the CDR3 is TGTGCCAGTAATAACAGGGAGAACACTGAAGCTTTCTTT. Translated: CASNNRENTEAFF. This rearrangement joins TRBV19 to TRBJ1-1; D might be TRBD1 (6 bases). The CDR3 contains 13 residues. Trimming shortened V by 7 bases and J by 1 base, and 10 bases separated the two germline ends. From germline, CDR1 is LNHDA and CDR2 SQIVND (reference sequence). The complete variable domain, with remaining parts taken from reference TRBV19 and TRBJ1-1, reads DGGITQSPKYLFRKEGQNVTLSCEQNLNHDAMYWYRQDPGQGLRLIYYSQIVNDFQKGDIAEGYSVSREKKESFPLTVTSAQKNPTAFYLCASNNRENTEAFFGQGTRLTVV.

The CDR3 coding sequence is TGTGCCAGCAGTGGACAGACGCCCTACGAGCAGTACTTC. It translates to CASSGQTPYEQYF. The gene calls are TRBV2 and TRBJ2-7; maybe TRBD1 (5 bases). Per germline, CDR1 SNHLY and CDR2 FYNNEI. The CDR3 spans 13 residues. Trimming removed 4 bases at V and 2 bases at J, with 9 bases between.

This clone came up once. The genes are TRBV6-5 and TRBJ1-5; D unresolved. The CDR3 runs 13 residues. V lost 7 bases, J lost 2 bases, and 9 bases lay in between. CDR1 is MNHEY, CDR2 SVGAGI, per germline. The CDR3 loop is CASTLTGNQPQHF. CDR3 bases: TGTGCCAGCACACTTACCGGCAATCAGCCCCAGCATTTT.

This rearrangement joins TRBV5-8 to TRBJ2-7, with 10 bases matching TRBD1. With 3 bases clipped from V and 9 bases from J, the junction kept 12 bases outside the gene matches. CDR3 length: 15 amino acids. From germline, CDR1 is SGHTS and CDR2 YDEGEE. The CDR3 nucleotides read TGTGCCAGCAGCTGGGGAACTGGGACAGGGGCTCGGCAGTACTTC. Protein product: CASSWGTGTGARQYF. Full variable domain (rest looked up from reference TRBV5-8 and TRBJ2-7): EAGVTQSPTHLIKTRGQQATLRCSPISGHTSVYWYQQALGLGLQFLLWYDEGEERNRGNFPPRFSGRQFPNYSSELNVNALELEDSALYLCASSWGTGTGARQYFGPGTRLTVT.

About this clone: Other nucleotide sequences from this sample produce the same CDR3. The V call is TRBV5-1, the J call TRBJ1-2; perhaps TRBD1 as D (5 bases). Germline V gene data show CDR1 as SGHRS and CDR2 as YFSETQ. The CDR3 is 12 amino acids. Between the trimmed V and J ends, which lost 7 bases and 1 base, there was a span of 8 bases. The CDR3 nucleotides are TGCGCCAGCGGACAAGTTAACTATGGCTACACCTTC. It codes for CASGQVNYGYTF.

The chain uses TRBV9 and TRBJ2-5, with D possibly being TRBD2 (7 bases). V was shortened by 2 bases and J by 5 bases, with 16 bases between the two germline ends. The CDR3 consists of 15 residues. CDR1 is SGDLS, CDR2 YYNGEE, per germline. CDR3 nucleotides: TGTGCCAGCAGCGTGGGTCACGGGGGGCGGGAGACCCAGTACTTC. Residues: CASSVGHGGRETQYF.

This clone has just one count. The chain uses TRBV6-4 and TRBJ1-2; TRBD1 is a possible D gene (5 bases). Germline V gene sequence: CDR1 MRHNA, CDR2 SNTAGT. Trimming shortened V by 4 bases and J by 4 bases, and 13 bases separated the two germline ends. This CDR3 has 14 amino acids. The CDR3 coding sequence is TGTGCCAGCAGTGCAGGGCCCGTATCCTATGGCTACACCTTC. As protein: CASSAGPVSYGYTF.

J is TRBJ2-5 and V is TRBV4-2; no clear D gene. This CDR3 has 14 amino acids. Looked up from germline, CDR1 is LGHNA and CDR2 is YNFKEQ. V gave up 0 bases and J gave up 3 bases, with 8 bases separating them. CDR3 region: CASSQELTKETQYF. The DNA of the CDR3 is TGTGCCAGCAGCCAAGAGTTAACAAAAGAGACCCAGTACTTC.

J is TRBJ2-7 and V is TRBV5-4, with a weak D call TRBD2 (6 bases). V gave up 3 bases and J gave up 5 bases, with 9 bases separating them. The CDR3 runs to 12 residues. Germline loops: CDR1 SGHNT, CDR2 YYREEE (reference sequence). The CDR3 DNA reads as TGTGCCAGCAGCTGGGGGGTTGACGAGCAGTACTTC. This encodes CASSWGVDEQYF.

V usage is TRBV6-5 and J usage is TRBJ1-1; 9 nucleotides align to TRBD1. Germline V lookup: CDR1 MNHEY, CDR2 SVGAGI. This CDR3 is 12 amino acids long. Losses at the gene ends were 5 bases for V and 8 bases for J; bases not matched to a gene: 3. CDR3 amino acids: CASSTGGWEAFF. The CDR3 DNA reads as TGTGCCAGCAGTACAGGGGGCTGGGAAGCTTTCTTT.

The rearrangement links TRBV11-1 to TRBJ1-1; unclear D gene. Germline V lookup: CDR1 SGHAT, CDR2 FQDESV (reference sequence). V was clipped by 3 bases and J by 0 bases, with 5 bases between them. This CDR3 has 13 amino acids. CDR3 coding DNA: TGTGCCAGCAGCTTTAATCTGAACACTGAAGCTTTCTTT. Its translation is CASSFNLNTEAFF. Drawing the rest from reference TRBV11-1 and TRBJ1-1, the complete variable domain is EAEVAQSPRYKITEKSQAVAFWCDPISGHATLYWYRQILGQGPELLVQFQDESVVDDSQLPKDRFSAERLKGVDSTLKIQPAELGDSAMYLCASSFNLNTEAFFGQGTRLTVV.

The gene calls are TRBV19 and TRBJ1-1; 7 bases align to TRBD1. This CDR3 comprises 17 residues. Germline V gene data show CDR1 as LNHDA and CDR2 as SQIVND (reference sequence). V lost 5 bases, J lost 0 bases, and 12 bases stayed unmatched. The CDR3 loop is CASSSYGTVKMNTEAFF. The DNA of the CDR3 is TGTGCCAGTAGTTCCTACGGGACAGTCAAAATGAACACTGAAGCTTTCTTT.

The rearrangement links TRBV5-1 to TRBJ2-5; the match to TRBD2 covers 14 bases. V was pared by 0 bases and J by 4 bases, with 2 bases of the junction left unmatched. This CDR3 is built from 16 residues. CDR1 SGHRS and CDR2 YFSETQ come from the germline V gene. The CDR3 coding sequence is TGCGCCAGCAGCTTGGGGGGACTAGCGGGAGCAGAGACCCAGTACTTC. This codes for CASSLGGLAGAETQYF.